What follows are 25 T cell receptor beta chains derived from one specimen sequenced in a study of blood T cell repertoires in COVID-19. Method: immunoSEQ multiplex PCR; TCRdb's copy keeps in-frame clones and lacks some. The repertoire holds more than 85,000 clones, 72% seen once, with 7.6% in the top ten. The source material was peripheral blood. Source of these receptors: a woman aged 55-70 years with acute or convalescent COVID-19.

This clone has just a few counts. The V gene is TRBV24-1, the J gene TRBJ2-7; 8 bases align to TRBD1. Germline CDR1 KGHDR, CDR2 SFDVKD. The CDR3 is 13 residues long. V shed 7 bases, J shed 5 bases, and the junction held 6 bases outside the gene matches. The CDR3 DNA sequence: TGTGCCACCAGGTCCGGACAGGGTAACGAGCAGTACTTC. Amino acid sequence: CATRSGQGNEQYF.

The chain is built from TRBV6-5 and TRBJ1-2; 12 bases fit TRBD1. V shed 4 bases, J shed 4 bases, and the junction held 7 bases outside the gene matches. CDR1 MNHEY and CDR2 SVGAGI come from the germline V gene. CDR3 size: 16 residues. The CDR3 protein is CASSFGTGGDGYGYTF. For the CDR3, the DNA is TGTGCCAGCAGTTTCGGGACAGGGGGCGATGGCTATGGCTACACCTTC.

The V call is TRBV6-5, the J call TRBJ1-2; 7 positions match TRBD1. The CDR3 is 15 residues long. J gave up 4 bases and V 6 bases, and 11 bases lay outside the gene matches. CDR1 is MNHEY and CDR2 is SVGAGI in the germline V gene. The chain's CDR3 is CASRVSNDRVYGYTF. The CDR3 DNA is TGTGCCAGCAGGGTTTCCAACGACAGGGTCTATGGCTACACCTTC.

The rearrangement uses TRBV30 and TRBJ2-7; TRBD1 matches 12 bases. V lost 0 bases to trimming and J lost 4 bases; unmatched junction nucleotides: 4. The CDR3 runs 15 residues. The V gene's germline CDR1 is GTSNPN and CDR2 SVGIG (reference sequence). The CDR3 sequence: CAWSVGTGGLYEQYF. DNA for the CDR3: TGTGCCTGGAGTGTGGGGACAGGGGGCTTATACGAGCAGTACTTC.

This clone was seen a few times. CDR3 in amino acids: CASSLGGGGHSNQPQHF. CDR3 nucleotides: TGTGCCAGCAGCTTGGGGGGTGGCGGGCATAGCAATCAGCCCCAGCATTTT. The chain uses TRBV5-4 and TRBJ1-5; the D is unclear. The germline V gene has CDR1 SGHNT and CDR2 YYREEE (reference sequence). The CDR3 covers 17 residues. Trimming shortened V by 0 bases and J by 0 bases, and 13 bases separated the two germline ends. Full variable domain (rest looked up from reference TRBV5-4 and TRBJ1-5): ETGVTQSPTHLIKTRGQQVTLRCSSQSGHNTVSWYQQALGQGPQFIFQYYREEENGRGNFPPRFSGLQFPNYSSELNVNALELDDSALYLCASSLGGGGHSNQPQHFGDGTRLSIL.

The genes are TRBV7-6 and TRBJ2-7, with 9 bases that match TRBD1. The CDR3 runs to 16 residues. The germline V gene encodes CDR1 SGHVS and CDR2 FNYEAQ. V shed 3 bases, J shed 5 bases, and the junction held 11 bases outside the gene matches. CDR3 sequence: CASSFEQGAGMDEQYF. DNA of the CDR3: TGTGCCAGCAGCTTCGAACAGGGGGCTGGGATGGACGAGCAGTACTTC.

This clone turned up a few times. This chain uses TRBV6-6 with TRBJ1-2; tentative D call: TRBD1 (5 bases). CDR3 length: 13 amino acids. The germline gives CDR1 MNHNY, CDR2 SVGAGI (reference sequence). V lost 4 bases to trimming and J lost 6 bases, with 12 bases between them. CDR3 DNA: TGTGCCAGCAGTTTAGGCAGGGTCGATGGCTACACCTTC. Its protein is CASSLGRVDGYTF.

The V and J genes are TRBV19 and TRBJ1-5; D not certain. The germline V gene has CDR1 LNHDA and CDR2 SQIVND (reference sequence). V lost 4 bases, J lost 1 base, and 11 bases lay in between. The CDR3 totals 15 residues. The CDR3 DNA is TGTGCCAGTAGTAGTCTTCCAGTGAGCAATCAGCCCCAGCATTTT. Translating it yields CASSSLPVSNQPQHF.

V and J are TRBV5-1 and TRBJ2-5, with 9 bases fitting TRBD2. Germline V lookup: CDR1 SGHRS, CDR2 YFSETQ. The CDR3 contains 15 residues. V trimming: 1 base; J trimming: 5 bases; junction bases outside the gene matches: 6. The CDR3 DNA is TGCGCCAGCAGCTTGAATGCGGGGGGGCCGGAGACCCAGTACTTC. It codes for CASSLNAGGPETQYF.

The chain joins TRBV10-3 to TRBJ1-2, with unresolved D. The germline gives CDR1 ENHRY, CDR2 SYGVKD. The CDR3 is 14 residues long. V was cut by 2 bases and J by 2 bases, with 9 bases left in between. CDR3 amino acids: CAISEGGRNYGYTF. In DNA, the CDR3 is TGTGCCATCAGTGAGGGTGGGAGAAACTATGGCTACACCTTC.

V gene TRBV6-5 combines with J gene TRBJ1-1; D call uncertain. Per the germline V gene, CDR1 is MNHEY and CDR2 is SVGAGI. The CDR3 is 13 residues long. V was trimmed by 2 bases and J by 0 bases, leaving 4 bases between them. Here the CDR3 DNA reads TGTGCCAGCAGTTACCTTATGAACACTGAAGCTTTCTTT. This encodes CASSYLMNTEAFF.

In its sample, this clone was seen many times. The CDR3 loop reads CAVTKNTEAFF. The DNA of the CDR3 is TGTGCCGTTACTAAGAACACTGAAGCTTTCTTT. The rearrangement links TRBV24-1 to TRBJ1-1; D gene unclear. The CDR3 has 11 residues. V was trimmed by 12 bases and J by 1 base, leaving 8 bases between them. Germline CDR1 is KGHDR and CDR2 is SFDVKD.

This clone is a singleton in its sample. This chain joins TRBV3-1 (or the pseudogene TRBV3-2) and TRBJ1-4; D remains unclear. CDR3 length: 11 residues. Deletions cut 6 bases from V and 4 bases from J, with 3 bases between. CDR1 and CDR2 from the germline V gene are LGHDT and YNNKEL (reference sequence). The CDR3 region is CASSHNEKLFF. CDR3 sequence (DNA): TGTGCCAGCAGTCATAATGAAAAACTGTTTTTT.

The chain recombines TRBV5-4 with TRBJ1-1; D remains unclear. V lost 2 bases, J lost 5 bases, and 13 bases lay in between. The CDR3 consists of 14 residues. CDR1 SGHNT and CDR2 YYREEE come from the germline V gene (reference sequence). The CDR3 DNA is TGTGCCAGCAGCTTCCCTTCAGGTAATACTGAAGCTTTCTTT. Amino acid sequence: CASSFPSGNTEAFF.

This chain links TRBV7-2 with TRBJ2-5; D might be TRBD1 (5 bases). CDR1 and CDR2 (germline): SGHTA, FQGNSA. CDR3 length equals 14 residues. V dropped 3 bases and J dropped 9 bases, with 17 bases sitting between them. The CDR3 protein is CASSLLVQAKAQYF. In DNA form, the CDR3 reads TGTGCCAGCAGCTTGCTGGTACAGGCGAAGGCCCAGTACTTC. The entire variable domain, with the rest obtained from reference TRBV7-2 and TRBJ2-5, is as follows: GAGVSQSPSNKVTEKGKDVELRCDPISGHTALYWYRQSLGQGLEFLIYFQGNSAPDKSGLPSDRFSAERTGGSVSTLTIQRTQQEDSAVYLCASSLLVQAKAQYFGPGTRLLVL.

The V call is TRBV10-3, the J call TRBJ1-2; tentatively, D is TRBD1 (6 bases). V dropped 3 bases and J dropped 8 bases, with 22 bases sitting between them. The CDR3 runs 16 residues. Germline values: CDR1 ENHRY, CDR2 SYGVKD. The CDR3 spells CAISDGTDSGGRGYTF. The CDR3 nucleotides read TGTGCCATCAGTGACGGGACCGACAGTGGGGGCCGAGGCTACACCTTC.

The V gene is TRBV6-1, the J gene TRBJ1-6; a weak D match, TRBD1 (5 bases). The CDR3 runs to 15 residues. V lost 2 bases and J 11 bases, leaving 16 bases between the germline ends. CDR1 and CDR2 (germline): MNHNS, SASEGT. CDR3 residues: CASSESVSGLAPLHF. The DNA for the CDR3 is TGTGCCAGCAGTGAAAGCGTTTCGGGACTCGCACCCCTCCACTTT.

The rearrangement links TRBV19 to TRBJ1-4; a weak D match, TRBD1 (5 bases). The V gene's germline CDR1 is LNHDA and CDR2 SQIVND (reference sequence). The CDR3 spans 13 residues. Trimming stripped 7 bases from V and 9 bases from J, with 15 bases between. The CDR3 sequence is CASKHQQGQKLFF. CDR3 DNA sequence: TGTGCCAGTAAACATCAGCAGGGCCAAAAACTGTTTTTT.

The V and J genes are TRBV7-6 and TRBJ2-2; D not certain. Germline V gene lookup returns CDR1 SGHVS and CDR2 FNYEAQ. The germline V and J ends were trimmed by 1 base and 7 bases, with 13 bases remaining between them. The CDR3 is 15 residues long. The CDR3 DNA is TGTGCCAGCAGCTTAGGGGTAGTGTCGGGCGGGGAGCTGTTTTTT. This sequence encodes CASSLGVVSGGELFF.

The CDR3 DNA is TGCGCCAGCGGTCCCGGGGGGGCGATGGACACTGAAGCTTTCTTT. Its translation: CASGPGGAMDTEAFF. J is TRBJ1-1 and V is TRBV5-1, with a weak D call TRBD1 (6 bases). CDR1 and CDR2 from the germline V gene are SGHRS and YFSETQ. The CDR3 loop spans 15 amino acids. V was clipped by 7 bases and J by 3 bases, with 19 bases between them.

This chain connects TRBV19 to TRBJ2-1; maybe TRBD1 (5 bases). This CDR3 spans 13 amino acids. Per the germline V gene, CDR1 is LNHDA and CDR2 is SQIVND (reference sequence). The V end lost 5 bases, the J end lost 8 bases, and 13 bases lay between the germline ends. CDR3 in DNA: TGTGCCAGTAGTCAGGGAAAGCTCGATGAGCAGTTCTTC. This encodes CASSQGKLDEQFF.

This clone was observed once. The CDR3 DNA reads as TGCGCCAGCAGCTTGGCAGGGTCTAGCGGGGCGGTAGATACGCAGTATTTT. Its protein product is CASSLAGSSGAVDTQYF. The V call is TRBV5-1, the J call TRBJ2-3, with 9 bases aligning to TRBD2. The CDR3 has 17 amino acids. The germline gives CDR1 SGHRS, CDR2 YFSETQ. V shed 0 bases, J shed 5 bases, and the junction held 10 bases outside the gene matches.

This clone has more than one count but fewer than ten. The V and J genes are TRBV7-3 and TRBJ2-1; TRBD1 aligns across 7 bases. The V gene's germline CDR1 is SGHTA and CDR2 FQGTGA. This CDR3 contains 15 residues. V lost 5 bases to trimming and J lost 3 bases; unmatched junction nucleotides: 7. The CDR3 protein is CASSPKGGLYNEQFF. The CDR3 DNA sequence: TGTGCCAGCAGCCCAAAAGGGGGCCTCTACAATGAGCAGTTCTTC.

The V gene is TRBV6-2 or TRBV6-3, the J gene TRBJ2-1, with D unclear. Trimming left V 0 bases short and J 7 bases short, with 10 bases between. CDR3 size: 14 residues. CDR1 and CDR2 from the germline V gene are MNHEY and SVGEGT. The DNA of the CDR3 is TGTGCCAGCAGTTACTCGCGTCACGGGAATGAGCAGTTCTTC. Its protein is CASSYSRHGNEQFF.

CDR3 nucleotide sequence: TGTGCCAGCAGCTTAGTAAATCGCGGGGGGGCCAATGAGCAGTTCTTC. It codes for CASSLVNRGGANEQFF. This chain joins TRBV11-3 and TRBJ2-1; 9 bases align to TRBD2. CDR3 length: 16 residues. The V gene end was trimmed by 1 base and the J gene end by 6 bases; junction bases not matched to a gene: 7. Germline V lookup: CDR1 SGHNT, CDR2 YENEEA.